A selection of T cell receptor beta chains follows, all from one sample in a study of CD8+ T cells in alopecia areata. Here immunoSEQ multiplex PCR was the method, and the copy in TCRdb shows in-frame clones only, minus some. The data contain roughly 170,000 clones, approximately 59% of them singletons. The specimen comprised CD4+ T cells sorted from blood, sampled at week 0. The receptors shown here come from a human donor with alopecia areata. The conserved cysteine and the conserved F or W are not part of the CDR3 here.

v_call: TRBV30
j_call: TRBJ2-3
cdr3_aa: AWSVRGAGSMGTQY

v_call: TRBV5-1
j_call: TRBJ2-4
cdr3_aa: ASSVSQGAPLKNIQY

v_call: TRBV6-5
j_call: TRBJ2-2
cdr3_aa: ALAANTGELF

v_call: TRBV5-1
j_call: TRBJ1-4
cdr3_aa: ASSFRDSNEKLF

v_call: TRBV30
j_call: TRBJ1-5
cdr3_aa: AWSGGADQPQH

v_call: TRBV18
j_call: TRBJ1-2
cdr3_aa: ASSPSAGDRYGYT

v_call: TRBV6-5
j_call: TRBJ2-1
cdr3_aa: ASRWTSGGLKQF

v_call: TRBV25-1
j_call: TRBJ1-2
cdr3_aa: ASSLEGARAGYT

v_call: TRBV10-2
j_call: TRBJ2-4
cdr3_aa: ASSEQGTVKAILAKNIQY

v_call: TRBV29-1
j_call: TRBJ2-3
cdr3_aa: SVVEDTQY

v_call: TRBV9
j_call: TRBJ2-1
cdr3_aa: ASSVVQGTYNEQF

v_call: TRBV12-5
j_call: TRBJ1-6
cdr3_aa: ASGLVLGQGRDNSPLH

v_call: TRBV18
j_call: TRBJ2-5
cdr3_aa: ASSPPGQQETQY

v_call: TRBV4-2
j_call: TRBJ1-5
cdr3_aa: ASSHAAGSNQPQH

v_call: TRBV4-1
j_call: TRBJ2-2
cdr3_aa: ASSQGATATVNTGELF

v_call: TRBV30
j_call: TRBJ2-7
cdr3_aa: AWSGIGTSYEQY

v_call: TRBV29-1
j_call: TRBJ2-1
cdr3_aa: SASDRGDNEQF

v_call: TRBV15
j_call: TRBJ2-1
cdr3_aa: ATSRGPSSGASSYNEQF

v_call: TRBV18
j_call: TRBJ1-5
cdr3_aa: ASSTGSSGQPQH

v_call: TRBV30
j_call: TRBJ2-5
cdr3_aa: AWSVHLQETQY

v_call: TRBV5-6
j_call: TRBJ2-5
cdr3_aa: ASSLFETQY

v_call: TRBV4-1
j_call: TRBJ1-6
cdr3_aa: ASSGERTGGNSPLH

v_call: TRBV6-5
j_call: TRBJ1-6
cdr3_aa: ASSPRDRNNSPLH

v_call: TRBV6-5
j_call: TRBJ2-7
cdr3_aa: ASSYSPPPQPPEQY

v_call: TRBV19
j_call: TRBJ2-2
cdr3_aa: ASSQDRARTNTGELF

v_call: TRBV4-1
j_call: TRBJ2-7
cdr3_aa: ASSQLPGFDEQY

v_call: TRBV6-5
j_call: TRBJ1-2
cdr3_aa: ASSYRTSTGNYGYT

v_call: TRBV2
j_call: TRBJ1-5
cdr3_aa: ASSPGASNQPQH

v_call: TRBV6-5
j_call: TRBJ2-2
cdr3_aa: ASRQGIGTGELF

v_call: TRBV5-1
j_call: TRBJ2-4
cdr3_aa: ASSQGLADIQY

v_call: TRBV6-5
j_call: TRBJ1-2
cdr3_aa: ASSPRRTQGYT